These 30 T cell receptor beta chains were sequenced from one sample in a study of T cells after yellow fever vaccination. TCRdb reprocessed the 5' RACE reads with MiXCR, giving one entry per CDR3 protein. The table lists 500,000 to 650,000 distinct CDR3 sequences, approximately 13% of them singletons. The sample in question was PBMCs, obtained on the day of the yellow fever booster vaccination. Receptors originate from a man aged 30 to 45 who received the YFV17D yellow fever vaccine.

This chain connects TRBV29-1 to TRBJ2-5, with TRBD1 identical over 10 bases. The J segment lost 5 bases and the V segment lost 5 bases, leaving 8 bases of the junction unmatched. Germline CDR1 is SQVTM and CDR2 is ANQGSEA. The CDR3 sequence is 14 residues long. The CDR3 nucleotides read TGCAGCGTTCCGGGACAGGGGAAAACCGAGACCCAGTACTTC. This gives the protein CSVPGQGKTETQYF.

This clonotype was detected many times. The chain uses TRBV2 and TRBJ2-2; D ambiguous. The V end lost 5 bases, the J end lost 7 bases, and 5 bases lay between the germline ends. From germline, CDR1 is SNHLY and CDR2 FYNNEI. The CDR3 spans 11 residues. The CDR3 sequence is CASSLYGELFF. In DNA, the CDR3 is TGTGCCAGCAGTTTATACGGGGAGCTGTTTTTT.

The gene calls are TRBV4-3 and TRBJ1-5, with TRBD1 identical over 8 bases. The CDR3 totals 14 residues. Germline loops: CDR1 LGHNA, CDR2 YSLEER. Germline trimming cut 5 bases from V and 6 bases from J; bases unmatched to any gene: 6. CDR3 loop: CASSEGQGRQPQHF. The CDR3, as DNA: TGCGCCAGCAGCGAAGGACAGGGACGTCAGCCCCAGCATTTT.

The rearrangement uses TRBV5-1 and TRBJ1-1, with D possibly matching TRBD1 (5 bases). Trimming shortened V by 4 bases and J by 4 bases, and 17 bases separated the two germline ends. This CDR3 has 15 residues. Germline assignment: CDR1 SGHRS and CDR2 YFSETQ. DNA for the CDR3: TGCGCCAGCAGCCCAACGCAGGGCGGAGGCACTGAAGCTTTCTTT. This sequence encodes CASSPTQGGGTEAFF.

This clonotype showed up just a few times. This chain links TRBV5-5 with TRBJ2-2; 7 bases agree with TRBD2. This CDR3 has 15 residues. The V and J ends lost 3 bases and 2 bases, in that order; junction bases with no gene match: 4. The germline V gene encodes CDR1 SGHKS and CDR2 YYEKEE (reference sequence). CDR3: CASSSAGINTGELFF. CDR3 DNA: TGTGCCAGCAGCTCAGCGGGAATCAACACCGGGGAGCTGTTTTTT.

This clonotype showed up many times. This chain uses TRBV11-2 with TRBJ1-1; D not certain. Germline CDR1 SGHAT, CDR2 FQNNGV. There are 14 residues in the CDR3. Trimming cost V 3 bases and J 2 bases, with 10 bases left between them. The CDR3 nucleotides are TGTGCCAGCAGCTTTGGGGTGACAAACACTGAAGCTTTCTTT. Protein sequence: CASSFGVTNTEAFF. The variable domain in full, with the rest retrieved from reference TRBV11-2 and TRBJ1-1, is EAGVAQSPRYKIIEKRQSVAFWCNPISGHATLYWYQQILGQGPKLLIQFQNNGVVDDSQLPKDRFSAERLKGVDSTLKIQPAKLEDSAVYLCASSFGVTNTEAFFGQGTRLTVV.

This clonotype turned up a few times. The chain has TRBV15 and TRBJ2-5; D perhaps matches TRBD1 (6 bases). The CDR3 totals 15 residues. V lost 5 bases and J lost 6, with 19 bases in between. The V gene's germline CDR1 is LNHNV and CDR2 YYDKDF (reference sequence). The CDR3 protein is CATSDQRGWMKTQYF. For the CDR3, the DNA is TGTGCCACCAGCGATCAAAGGGGGTGGATGAAGACCCAGTACTTC.

This clonotype has more than one count but fewer than ten. The chain uses TRBV12-3 or TRBV12-4 and TRBJ1-2, with unresolved D. This CDR3 comprises 12 residues. V was cut by 8 bases and J by 2 bases, with 9 bases left in between. CDR3 protein: CASARPNYGYTF. The CDR3 DNA reads TGTGCCAGCGCCCGACCAAACTATGGCTACACCTTC.

This sequence joins TRBV12-3 or TRBV12-4 and TRBJ2-5; 10 bases are shared with TRBD2. With V trimmed by 5 bases and J by 4 bases, 7 bases remained unmatched. The CDR3 contains 15 residues. The CDR3 DNA is TGTGCCAGCAGTGACGGAGCGGGAGGGGGAGAGACCCAGTACTTC. Encoded protein: CASSDGAGGGETQYF.

This clonotype was seen a handful of times. J is TRBJ2-1 and V is TRBV7-9; 8 positions match TRBD2. The CDR3 is made up of 14 amino acids. The V segment lost 3 bases and the J segment 7 bases; nucleotides outside the gene matches: 5. Germline CDR1 reads SEHNR; CDR2 reads FQNEAQ (reference sequence). The DNA of the CDR3 is TGTGCCAGCAGCTTGCGGGAGGTTTGGAATGAGCAGTTCTTC. Its protein product is CASSLREVWNEQFF.

The table lists this clonotype with many counts. The chain recombines TRBV5-1 with TRBJ2-4, with TRBD1 matching over 9 bases. Trimming removed 4 bases from V and 6 bases from J; junction bases left unmatched: 5. CDR3 length: 14 residues. CDR1 is SGHRS, CDR2 YFSETQ, per germline. DNA of the CDR3: TGCGCCAGCAGCCTGGGACAGGGCGGAAACATTCAGTACTTC. Translating it yields CASSLGQGGNIQYF.

The chain is built from TRBV20-1 and TRBJ2-5; weak D call: TRBD2 (5 bases). This CDR3 is built from 14 residues. The germline V gene has CDR1 DFQATT and CDR2 SNEGSKA (reference sequence). Deletions cut 0 bases from V and 4 bases from J, with 12 bases between. Here the CDR3 reads CSARDVARGETQYF. The CDR3 DNA reads as TGCAGTGCTAGAGATGTAGCGAGAGGAGAGACCCAGTACTTC.

J is TRBJ2-1 and V is TRBV27, with D tentatively TRBD2 (6 bases). Germline values: CDR1 MNHEY, CDR2 SMNVEV (reference sequence). Trimming shortened V by 8 bases and J by 7 bases, and 15 bases separated the two germline ends. The CDR3 is made up of 13 amino acids. CDR3 DNA sequence: TGTGCCAGCTGGATAGGAGGGGCGAATGAGCAGTTCTTC. Translating gives CASWIGGANEQFF.

The chain's CDR3 is CSVGHLLTGLAGDTQYF. The CDR3 region has the DNA TGCAGCGTAGGACATTTGTTGACCGGACTAGCAGGGGATACGCAGTATTTT. The chain recombines TRBV29-1 with TRBJ2-3, with 8 bases matching TRBD2. CDR1 is SQVTM and CDR2 is ANQGSEA in the germline V gene. Germline trimming cut 6 bases from V and 6 bases from J; bases unmatched to any gene: 20. The CDR3 sequence is 17 residues long.

This chain joins TRBV5-1 and TRBJ1-5, with 9 bases that match TRBD1. CDR1 is SGHRS, CDR2 YFSETQ, per germline. This CDR3 contains 14 residues. Germline trimming cut 4 bases from V and 7 bases from J; bases unmatched to any gene: 6. The chain's CDR3 is CASSADRGEQPQHF. CDR3 in DNA: TGCGCCAGCAGCGCCGACAGGGGGGAACAGCCCCAGCATTTT.

This clonotype was seen a few times. V usage is TRBV5-1 and J usage is TRBJ2-3, with D possibly TRBD2 on 6 matching bases. CDR3 size: 20 residues. V gave up 3 bases and J gave up 2 bases, with 28 bases separating them. CDR1 is SGHRS and CDR2 is YFSETQ in the germline V gene. The chain's CDR3 is CASSWTPLEGPKIITDTQYF. The CDR3 bases are TGCGCCAGCAGCTGGACCCCCTTGGAGGGACCGAAAATAATCACAGATACGCAGTATTTT.

This clonotype appeared a few times. This chain links TRBV5-6 with TRBJ2-7; a weak D match, TRBD1 (6 bases). Germline V gene sequence: CDR1 SGHDT, CDR2 YYEEEE. V shed 4 bases and J shed 3 bases, with 11 bases lying between them. This CDR3 is built from 13 residues. CDR3 protein: CASSLRQVYEQYF. The CDR3 DNA reads as TGTGCCAGCAGCCTGAGACAGGTCTACGAGCAGTACTTC.

This clonotype was seen only a few times. The chain employs TRBV12-3 or TRBV12-4 and TRBJ2-7, with 13 bases that match TRBD2. This CDR3 spans 18 amino acids. V was clipped by 10 bases and J by 5 bases; unmatched bases: 20. The CDR3 loop reads CAISRGLAGVYSKDEQYF. The CDR3 DNA sequence: TGTGCCATCAGCAGAGGACTAGCGGGAGTTTATAGTAAGGACGAGCAGTACTTC.

In this sample, this clonotype turned up a few times. The genes are TRBV11-3 and TRBJ2-1; no reliable D call. The germline gives CDR1 SGHNT, CDR2 YENEEA. The CDR3 contains 13 residues. The V end lost 5 bases, the J end lost 2 bases, and 7 bases lay between the germline ends. The CDR3 here is CASSHNPYNEQFF. The CDR3 DNA follows: TGTGCCAGCAGCCACAATCCCTACAATGAGCAGTTCTTC.

This clonotype was detected only a few times. The chain links TRBV12-3 or TRBV12-4 to TRBJ2-5; D tentatively reads TRBD1 or TRBD2 (5 bases each). This CDR3 is 15 amino acids long. The germline V and J ends were trimmed by 4 bases and 9 bases, with 21 bases remaining between them. The CDR3 sequence is CASSSGGKGLRAQYF. The CDR3, as DNA: TGTGCCAGCAGTTCTGGGGGAAAGGGTCTGAGGGCCCAGTACTTC.

This clonotype showed up just a few times. As DNA, the CDR3 is TGTGCCAGCAGTTCTCGGGACAGTTACCAAGAGACCCAGTACTTC. Translated, it gives CASSSRDSYQETQYF. The rearrangement links TRBV28 to TRBJ2-5; TRBD1 matches 7 bases. J gave up 0 bases and V 4 bases, and 5 bases lay outside the gene matches. The CDR3 has 15 amino acids. Germline assignment: CDR1 MDHEN and CDR2 SYDVKM.

The chain links TRBV20-1 to TRBJ2-4; D is uncertain. The germline gives CDR1 DFQATT, CDR2 SNEGSKA (reference sequence). This CDR3 has 11 amino acids. CDR3 nucleotide sequence: TGCAGCCTAAGAGACAAAAACATTCAGTACTTC. Its protein is CSLRDKNIQYF.

Only a few counts were recorded for this clonotype. This chain uses TRBV20-1 with TRBJ1-1; D not certain. The CDR3 sequence is 12 residues long. The V gene lost 8 bases and the J gene lost 0 bases, with 10 bases spanning the gap. CDR1 is DFQATT, CDR2 SNEGSKA, per germline (reference sequence). The CDR3 nucleotides read TGCAGTTTAGTTACTATGAACACTGAAGCTTTCTTT. The encoded protein is CSLVTMNTEAFF.

The V and J genes are TRBV7-8 and TRBJ2-1; D possibly corresponds to TRBD2 (7 bases). V lost 2 bases to trimming and J lost 3 bases, with 17 bases between them. Germline V gene sequence: CDR1 SGHVS, CDR2 FQNEAQ. This CDR3 comprises 17 residues. CDR3 loop: CASSLLLRGGNYNEQFF. The CDR3 DNA follows: TGTGCCAGCAGCTTATTACTAAGGGGGGGAAACTACAATGAGCAGTTCTTC.

V and J are TRBV27 and TRBJ2-7, with no clear D. Germline CDR1 is MNHEY and CDR2 is SMNVEV (reference sequence). This CDR3 has 11 residues. V lost 5 bases to trimming and J lost 3 bases, with 5 bases between them. The CDR3 bases are TGTGCCAGCAGTCCGTTCTACGAGCAGTACTTC. Amino acids: CASSPFYEQYF.

This clonotype showed up just a few times. DNA for the CDR3: TGCGCCAGCAGCCAAGATCCCGGGGCAAATGAGCAGTTCTTC. It is translated as CASSQDPGANEQFF. The V and J genes are TRBV4-3 and TRBJ2-1, with D possibly called TRBD1 or TRBD2 (5 bases each). Germline V gene sequence: CDR1 LGHNA, CDR2 YSLEER. This CDR3 spans 14 amino acids. V lost 0 bases and J 7 bases, leaving 10 bases between the germline ends.

This clonotype was seen more than once but under ten times. This chain links TRBV5-4 with TRBJ2-1; D may be TRBD2 (6 bases). The CDR3 has 14 residues. V dropped 4 bases and J dropped 7 bases, with 15 bases sitting between them. Germline V gene lookup returns CDR1 SGHNT and CDR2 YYREEE (reference sequence). The CDR3: CASSARVGGNEQFF. CDR3 DNA sequence: TGTGCCAGCAGCGCTCGAGTGGGGGGTAATGAGCAGTTCTTC.

The J gene is TRBJ1-3, the V gene TRBV11-1; D remains unclear. This CDR3 spans 15 amino acids. Trimming took 2 bases from V and 0 from J, leaving 8 bases between them. The germline CDR1 and CDR2 sequences are SGHAT and FQDESV (reference sequence). CDR3 protein: CASSLHGGSGNTIYF. The CDR3 DNA reads TGTGCCAGCAGCTTACACGGTGGCTCTGGAAACACCATATATTTT.

The chain combines TRBV5-1 with TRBJ2-3, with 10 bases matching TRBD2. The V and J ends lost 4 bases and 2 bases, in that order; junction bases with no gene match: 7. The germline V gene has CDR1 SGHRS and CDR2 YFSETQ. This CDR3 has 16 amino acids. Here the CDR3 reads CASSTGLAESTDTQYF. The CDR3 DNA follows: TGCGCCAGCAGCACCGGACTAGCGGAGTCCACAGATACGCAGTATTTT.

The chain couples TRBV7-8 to TRBJ1-6; 7 bases agree with TRBD1. The germline V gene encodes CDR1 SGHVS and CDR2 FQNEAQ. This CDR3 contains 16 residues. The trim removed 1 base at V and 5 bases at J, leaving 5 bases unmatched. The CDR3 DNA reads TGTGCCAGCAGCTTAGTGTCTGGGACAGATAATTCACCCCTCCACTTT. Translation: CASSLVSGTDNSPLHF.